These 29 T cell receptor beta chains were sequenced from one sample in a study of T cells in Graves' hyperthyroidism and ophthalmopathy. Amplification yielded TCR beta CDR3 regions, with RNA transcripts as the source. HTBI primers were the set used in a first-round RT-PCR of the TCR CDR3. TCRdb reprocessed the multiplex PCR reads via MiXCR and lists one record per CDR3 protein. The table includes about 710,000 distinct CDR3 sequences, roughly 15% detected once. The specimen sequenced was blood. These receptors all come from a man between 18 and 29 years old with Graves' hyperthyroidism.

The chain links TRBV20-1 to TRBJ2-7, with TRBD2 matching over 12 bases. The ends lost 6 bases at V and 2 bases at J; junction bases unmatched: 11. This CDR3 spans 16 amino acids. Germline V gene lookup returns CDR1 DFQATT and CDR2 SNEGSKA (reference sequence). The CDR3 coding sequence is TGCAGTGCCCCCGGGACTAGCGGGCTGTTACCCTACGAGCAGTACTTC. This encodes CSAPGTSGLLPYEQYF.

This clonotype was seen many times. This rearrangement joins TRBV12-3 or TRBV12-4 to TRBJ2-2, with TRBD2 matching over 13 bases. V gave up 6 bases and J gave up 6 bases; unmatched junction bases: 7. The CDR3 is 16 amino acids. The CDR3 loop reads CASSQGLAGASGELFF. The CDR3 bases are TGTGCCAGCAGCCAAGGACTAGCGGGAGCATCCGGGGAGCTGTTTTTT.

This clonotype was recorded many times. The chain has TRBV27 and TRBJ2-1; D unclear. Looked up from germline, CDR1 is MNHEY and CDR2 is SMNVEV (reference sequence). Trimming left V 4 bases short and J 2 bases short, with 12 bases between. The CDR3 covers 15 residues. CDR3 sequence: CASSSQPWAYNEQFF. CDR3 sequence (DNA): TGTGCCAGCAGTTCCCAGCCCTGGGCCTACAATGAGCAGTTCTTC.

In this sample, this clonotype turned up a few times. This chain joins TRBV18 and TRBJ2-5; TRBD2 aligns across 9 bases. CDR1 is KGHSH, CDR2 LQKENI, per germline. The junction had 7 bases not matched to a gene; V was cut back by 4 bases and J by 1 base. CDR3 size: 16 residues. As DNA, the CDR3 is TGTGCCAGCTCACTCTTACAGACTAGCGGCCAAGAGACCCAGTACTTC. Amino acids: CASSLLQTSGQETQYF.

This clonotype has a handful of counts. This chain links TRBV12-3 or TRBV12-4 with TRBJ2-3; D is uncertain. The CDR3 spans 16 residues. V was cut by 1 base and J by 3 bases, with 14 bases left in between. This chain's CDR3 is CASSLGGAATTDTQYF. Here the CDR3 DNA reads TGTGCCAGCAGTTTAGGCGGCGCGGCCACGACAGATACGCAGTATTTT.

The chain combines TRBV2 with TRBJ2-7, with TRBD2 matching over 10 bases. The germline V gene has CDR1 SNHLY and CDR2 FYNNEI. Trimming took 4 bases from V and 4 from J; bases not matched to a gene: 10. This CDR3 comprises 16 residues. The CDR3 coding sequence is TGTGCCAGCAGTGGTATAAGCGGGAGGGACAATTACGAGCAGTACTTC. Protein product: CASSGISGRDNYEQYF.

The chain is built from TRBV7-9 and TRBJ2-7; the D is unclear. Germline CDR1 and CDR2: SEHNR and FQNEAQ (reference sequence). The CDR3 covers 14 residues. The V end lost 1 base, the J end lost 9 bases, and 16 bases lay between the germline ends. The CDR3 loop reads CASSLEGGTLWQYF. The CDR3, as DNA: TGTGCCAGCAGCTTAGAGGGCGGAACCCTATGGCAGTACTTC.

The chain links TRBV12-5 to TRBJ1-2, with a possible D match to TRBD1 (5 bases). Deletions cut 2 bases from V and 6 bases from J, with 13 bases between. Germline CDR1 is LGHNT and CDR2 is FRNRAP. This CDR3 contains 14 residues. CDR3 DNA sequence: TGTGCTAGTGGTTTGATAGATTGGGACGATGGCTACACCTTC. Encoded protein: CASGLIDWDDGYTF.

The chain uses TRBV13 and TRBJ2-5, with D maybe TRBD2 (6 bases). CDR1 and CDR2 (germline): PRHDT, FYEKMQ (reference sequence). Trimming cost V 0 bases and J 2 bases, with 16 bases left between them. The CDR3 runs to 17 residues. The CDR3 sequence: CASSLGGQASVQETQYF. Written as DNA, the CDR3 is TGTGCCAGCAGCTTAGGGGGTCAGGCTAGCGTACAAGAGACCCAGTACTTC.

The chain recombines TRBV20-1 with TRBJ2-2; D not certain. Per the germline V gene, CDR1 is DFQATT and CDR2 is SNEGSKA (reference sequence). Between the trimmed V and J ends, which lost 6 bases and 4 bases, there was a span of 12 bases. The CDR3 is 13 residues long. The CDR3 DNA reads TGCAGTGCGAGAAGGGATCTCACCGGGGAGCTGTTTTTT. This translates into CSARRDLTGELFF.

This clonotype was observed a handful of times. The chain recombines TRBV6-1 with TRBJ1-3, with 7 bases identical to TRBD1. The V gene's germline CDR1 is MNHNS and CDR2 SASEGT. The CDR3 runs 16 residues. The V gene end was trimmed by 5 bases and the J gene end by 4 bases; junction bases not matched to a gene: 11. The CDR3 bases are TGTGCCAGCAGTCAACGAGGGGGCAACGTAGGAAACACCATATATTTT. It codes for CASSQRGGNVGNTIYF.

A word on this clonotype: A much larger clone lies a single base off, so this may be a read error. The gene calls are TRBV4-2 and TRBJ2-7, with TRBD1 as a possible D gene (5 bases). The CDR3 length is 14 residues. The V gene's germline CDR1 is LGHNA and CDR2 YNFKEQ. V dropped 4 bases and J dropped 0 bases, with 10 bases sitting between them. Here the CDR3 DNA reads TGTGCCAGCAGCCGCGACAGTTTCTCCTACGAGCAGTACTTC. Its protein product is CASSRDSFSYEQYF.

The chain's CDR3 is CASSVGAPGAYEQYF. CDR3 nucleotides: TGTGCCAGCAGCGTAGGCGCCCCGGGGGCCTACGAGCAGTACTTC. This chain connects TRBV9 to TRBJ2-7; D possibly corresponds to TRBD2 (6 bases). The CDR3 loop spans 15 amino acids. V lost 0 bases, J lost 2 bases, and 12 bases lay in between. CDR1 and CDR2 from the germline V gene are SGDLS and YYNGEE.

V gene TRBV5-1 combines with J gene TRBJ1-1, with D maybe TRBD1 (5 bases). Germline CDR1 SGHRS, CDR2 YFSETQ. V gave up 1 base and J gave up 0 bases, with 10 bases separating them. There are 15 residues in the CDR3. CDR3 residues: CASSLKGTMNTEAFF. In nucleotides, the CDR3 is TGCGCCAGCAGCTTGAAGGGGACTATGAACACTGAAGCTTTCTTT.

This clonotype was seen only a few times. The chain couples TRBV9 to TRBJ2-5; maybe TRBD2 (5 bases). In germline, CDR1 is SGDLS, CDR2 YYNGEE. CDR3 length equals 14 residues. V was shortened by 4 bases and J by 5 bases, with 15 bases between the two germline ends. The CDR3 region has the DNA TGTGCCAGCAGCCTGGGCTGGACTTCGGAGACCCAGTACTTC. Its translation is CASSLGWTSETQYF. Full variable domain (missing parts from reference TRBV9 and TRBJ2-5): DSGVTQTPKHLITATGQRVTLRCSPRSGDLSVYWYQQSLDQGLQFLIQYYNGEERAKGNILERFSAQQFPDLHSELNLSSLELGDSALYFCASSLGWTSETQYFGPGTRLLVL.

This clonotype occurred a few times. V gene TRBV7-6 combines with J gene TRBJ2-2, with 8 bases that match TRBD2. The length of the CDR3 is 16 residues. Germline lookup yields CDR1 SGHVS and CDR2 FNYEAQ. The trim removed 2 bases at V and 1 base at J, leaving 3 bases unmatched. In nucleotides, the CDR3 is TGTGCCAGCAGCTTATTAACTAGCGGGAACACCGGGGAGCTGTTTTTT. Translating it yields CASSLLTSGNTGELFF.

The DNA for the CDR3 is TGCAGTGCTAGACCTGGGACTAGCGGGAGGCGGGAGACCCAGTACTTC. Translated, it gives CSARPGTSGRRETQYF. V is TRBV20-1 and J is TRBJ2-5, with 15 bases that match TRBD2. After removal of 2 bases from V and 5 bases from J, the junction contained 6 bases not matched to a gene. This CDR3 is built from 16 residues. CDR1 is DFQATT and CDR2 is SNEGSKA in the germline V gene (reference sequence).

This sequence joins TRBV3-1 and TRBJ1-4; D is undetermined. The CDR3 is 15 residues long. The germline V gene encodes CDR1 LGHDT and CDR2 YNNKEL (reference sequence). Between the trimmed V and J ends, which lost 0 bases and 5 bases, there was a span of 10 bases. CDR3 protein: CASSQDYGVNEKLFF. The CDR3 DNA reads as TGTGCCAGCAGCCAAGACTATGGGGTAAATGAAAAACTGTTTTTT.

V is TRBV12-5 and J is TRBJ1-6; D is possibly TRBD1 (6 bases). The CDR3 is 14 residues long. Trimming shortened V by 6 bases and J by 7 bases, and 13 bases separated the two germline ends. Per germline, CDR1 LGHNT and CDR2 FRNRAP. This CDR3 reads CASGPRTANSPLHF. The CDR3 nucleotides are TGTGCTAGTGGACCCCGGACAGCAAATTCACCCCTCCACTTT.

This clonotype appeared a few times. V gene TRBV28 combines with J gene TRBJ2-2, with D perhaps TRBD1 or TRBD2 (5 bases each). The V end was cut by 3 bases, the J end by 5 bases, with 22 bases between. Germline CDR1 is MDHEN and CDR2 is SYDVKM. The CDR3 covers 18 residues. The CDR3 loop is CASSFWGSGGRVTGELFF. The CDR3 coding sequence is TGTGCCAGCAGTTTTTGGGGGTCCGGAGGCAGGGTTACCGGGGAGCTGTTTTTT.

The table lists this clonotype with many counts. The rearrangement joins TRBV28 to TRBJ2-3; D unresolved. Germline lookup yields CDR1 MDHEN and CDR2 SYDVKM. This CDR3 spans 12 amino acids. Between the trimmed V and J ends, which lost 6 bases and 1 base, there was a span of 5 bases. This CDR3 reads CASRDRTDTQYF. CDR3 sequence (DNA): TGTGCCAGCAGGGACCGCACAGATACGCAGTATTTT.

The chain is built from TRBV2 and TRBJ2-7; 8 bases agree with TRBD1. This CDR3 comprises 13 residues. Germline assignment: CDR1 SNHLY and CDR2 FYNNEI. Trimming took 6 bases from V and 5 from J; bases not matched to a gene: 6. CDR3 DNA: TGTGCCAGCAGGGGGCAGGGGGCGAACGAGCAGTACTTC. Translating gives CASRGQGANEQYF.

As for this clonotype: One end of the junction is discordant with germline, which a read error may explain. The chain is built from TRBV7-2 and TRBJ2-1, with D maybe TRBD1 (5 bases). Germline CDR1 and CDR2: SGHTA and FQGNSA. The CDR3 totals 17 residues. The CDR3 coding sequence is TGTGCCAACAGCCCGAGAGGTGTCAGGGCCGCCTACAATGAGCAGTTCTTC. Protein product: CANSPRGVRAAYNEQFF.

This clonotype came up a few times. This chain connects TRBV20-1 to TRBJ2-3, with 10 bases identical to TRBD2. Germline CDR1 DFQATT, CDR2 SNEGSKA (reference sequence). The V segment lost 3 bases and the J segment 5 bases; nucleotides outside the gene matches: 2. This CDR3 has 13 amino acids. CDR3 bases: TGCAGTGCTAGTTCTAGCGGGGGAGATACGCAGTATTTT. Translation: CSASSSGGDTQYF.

This clonotype was counted at least ten times. The chain is built from TRBV24-1 and TRBJ1-1; D unresolved. Germline loops: CDR1 KGHDR, CDR2 SFDVKD. The CDR3 is 13 amino acids. The V end was cut by 0 bases, the J end by 4 bases, with 5 bases between. For the CDR3, the DNA is TGTGCCACCAGTGATTTGCTTAGCACTGAAGCTTTCTTT. Encoded protein: CATSDLLSTEAFF.

The rearrangement joins TRBV6-1 to TRBJ2-1; no reliable D call. Trimming removed 6 bases at V and 6 bases at J, with 6 bases between. Germline assignment: CDR1 MNHNS and CDR2 SASEGT. The CDR3 is made up of 11 amino acids. This CDR3 is CASRGFNEQFF. For the CDR3, the DNA is TGTGCCAGCAGGGGGTTCAATGAGCAGTTCTTC.

In regard to this clonotype: A much larger clone is a single base away; this may be a read error. This sequence joins TRBV7-9 and TRBJ2-3, with D possibly being TRBD2 (6 bases). The length of the CDR3 is 16 residues. Germline V gene data show CDR1 as SEHNR and CDR2 as FQNEAQ (reference sequence). This chain's CDR3 is CASSSTGVGYTGTQYF. DNA of the CDR3: TGTGCCAGCAGCTCTACGGGGGTCGGTTACACAGGTACGCAGTATTTT.

The CDR3 nucleotides are TGTGCCAGCAGTTATACCGGGACGAGGAGCTCCTACGAGCAGTACTTC. Protein product: CASSYTGTRSSYEQYF. The rearrangement links TRBV6-2 or TRBV6-3 to TRBJ2-7; D possibly matches TRBD1 or TRBD2 (5 bases each). This CDR3 comprises 16 residues. Germline-derived CDR1 and CDR2 are MNHEY and SVGEGT. The germline V and J ends were trimmed by 3 bases and 0 bases, with 15 bases remaining between them.

This clonotype showed up just a few times. This chain connects TRBV9 to TRBJ2-7; D not certain. Per germline, CDR1 SGDLS and CDR2 YYNGEE. Deletions cut 0 bases from V and 3 bases from J, with 10 bases between. The CDR3 has 14 amino acids. CDR3 sequence: CASSVDPEGYEQYF. The CDR3, as DNA: TGTGCCAGCAGCGTAGACCCCGAAGGCTACGAGCAGTACTTC.